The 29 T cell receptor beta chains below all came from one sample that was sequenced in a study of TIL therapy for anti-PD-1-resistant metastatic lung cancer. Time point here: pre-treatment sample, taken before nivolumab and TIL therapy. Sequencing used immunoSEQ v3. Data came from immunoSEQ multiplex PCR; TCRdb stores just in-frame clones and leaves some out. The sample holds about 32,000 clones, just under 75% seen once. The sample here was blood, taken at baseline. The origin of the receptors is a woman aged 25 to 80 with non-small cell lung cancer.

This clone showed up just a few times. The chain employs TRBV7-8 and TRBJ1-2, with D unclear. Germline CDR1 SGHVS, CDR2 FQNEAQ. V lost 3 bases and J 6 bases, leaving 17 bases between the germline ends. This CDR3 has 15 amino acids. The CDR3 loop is CASSFNHEGLDGYTF. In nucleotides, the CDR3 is TGTGCCAGCAGCTTTAATCATGAGGGATTGGATGGCTACACCTTC.

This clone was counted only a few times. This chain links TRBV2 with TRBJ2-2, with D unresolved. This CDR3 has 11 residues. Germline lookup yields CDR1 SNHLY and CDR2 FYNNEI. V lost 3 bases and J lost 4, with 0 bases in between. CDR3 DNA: TGTGCCAGCAGTGACACCGGGGAGCTGTTTTTT. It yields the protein CASSDTGELFF.

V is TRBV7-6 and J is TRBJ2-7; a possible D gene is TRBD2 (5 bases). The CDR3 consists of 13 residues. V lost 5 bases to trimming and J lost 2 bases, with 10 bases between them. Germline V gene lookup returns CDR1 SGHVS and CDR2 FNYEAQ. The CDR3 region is CASSQPGTYEQYF. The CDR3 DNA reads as TGTGCCAGCAGCCAGCCCGGGACCTACGAGCAGTACTTC.

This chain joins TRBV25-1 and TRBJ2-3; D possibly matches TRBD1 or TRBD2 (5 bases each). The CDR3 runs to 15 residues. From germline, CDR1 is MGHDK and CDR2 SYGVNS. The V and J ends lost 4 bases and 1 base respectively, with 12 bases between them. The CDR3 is CASSGGALGTDTQYF. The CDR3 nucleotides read TGTGCCAGCAGTGGAGGGGCACTCGGCACAGATACGCAGTATTTT.

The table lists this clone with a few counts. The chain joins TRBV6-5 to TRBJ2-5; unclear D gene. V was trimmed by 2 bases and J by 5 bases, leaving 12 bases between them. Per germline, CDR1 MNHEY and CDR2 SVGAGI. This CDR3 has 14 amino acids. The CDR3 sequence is CASSYEARRETQYF. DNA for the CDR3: TGTGCCAGCAGTTACGAGGCTAGAAGGGAGACCCAGTACTTC.

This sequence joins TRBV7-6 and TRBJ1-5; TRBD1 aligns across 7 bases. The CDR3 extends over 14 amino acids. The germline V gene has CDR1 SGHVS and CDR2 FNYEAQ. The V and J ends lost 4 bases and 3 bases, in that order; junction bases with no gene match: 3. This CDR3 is CASSSGQINQPQHF. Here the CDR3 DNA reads TGTGCCAGCAGCTCGGGACAGATCAATCAGCCCCAGCATTTT.

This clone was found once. The CDR3 bases are TGTGCCAGCGGAAGGGGCGGAACTAATGAAAAACTGTTTTTT. Its translation is CASGRGGTNEKLFF. The rearrangement links TRBV7-2 to TRBJ1-4, with D tentatively TRBD1 (5 bases). Trimming cost V 8 bases and J 1 base, with 11 bases left between them. CDR3 size: 14 residues. The germline V gene encodes CDR1 SGHTA and CDR2 FQGNSA.

The CDR3 region is CASLHANTEAFF. In DNA, the CDR3 is TGTGCCAGCCTACACGCGAACACTGAAGCTTTCTTT. The rearrangement links TRBV5-5 to TRBJ1-1; no clear D. There are 12 residues in the CDR3. Trimming cost V 7 bases and J 1 base, with 8 bases left between them. The germline CDR1 and CDR2 sequences are SGHKS and YYEKEE (reference sequence). The full variable domain, its missing parts supplied by reference TRBV5-5 and TRBJ1-1, is DAGVTQSPTHLIKTRGQQVTLRCSPISGHKSVSWYQQVLGQGPQFIFQYYEKEERGRGNFPDRFSARQFPNYSSELNVNALLLGDSALYLCASLHANTEAFFGQGTRLTVV.

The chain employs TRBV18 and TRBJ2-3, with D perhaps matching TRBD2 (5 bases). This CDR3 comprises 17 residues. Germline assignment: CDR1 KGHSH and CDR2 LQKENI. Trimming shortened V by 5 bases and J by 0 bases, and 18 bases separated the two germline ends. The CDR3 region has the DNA TGTGCCAGCTCATCCAAGATCAGCGGTCCTAGCACAGATACGCAGTATTTT. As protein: CASSSKISGPSTDTQYF.

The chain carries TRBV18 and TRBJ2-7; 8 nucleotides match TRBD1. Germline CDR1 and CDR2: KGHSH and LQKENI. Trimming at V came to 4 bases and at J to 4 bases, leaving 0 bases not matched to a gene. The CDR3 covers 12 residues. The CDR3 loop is CASSRTGYEQYF. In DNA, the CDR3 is TGTGCCAGCTCACGGACAGGGTACGAGCAGTACTTC.

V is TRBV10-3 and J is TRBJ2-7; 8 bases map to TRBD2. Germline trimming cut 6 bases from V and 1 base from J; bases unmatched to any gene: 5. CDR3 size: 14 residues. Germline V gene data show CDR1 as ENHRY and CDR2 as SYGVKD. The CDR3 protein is CAIRGLESSYEQYF. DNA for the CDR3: TGTGCCATCAGGGGACTAGAGTCTTCCTACGAGCAGTACTTC.

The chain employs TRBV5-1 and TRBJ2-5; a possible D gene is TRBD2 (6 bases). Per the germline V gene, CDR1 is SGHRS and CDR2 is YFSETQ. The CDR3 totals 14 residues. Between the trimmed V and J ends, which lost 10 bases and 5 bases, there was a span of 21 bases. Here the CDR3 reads CASSVWSHSETQYF. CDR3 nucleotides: TGCGCCTCTAGCGTCTGGTCCCATAGCGAGACCCAGTACTTC.

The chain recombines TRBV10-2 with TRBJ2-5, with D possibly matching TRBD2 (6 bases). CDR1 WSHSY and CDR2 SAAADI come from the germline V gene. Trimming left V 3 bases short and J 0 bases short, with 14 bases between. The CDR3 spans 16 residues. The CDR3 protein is CASSDFGAGYQETQYF. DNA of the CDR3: TGCGCCAGCAGTGACTTTGGGGCGGGGTACCAAGAGACCCAGTACTTC.

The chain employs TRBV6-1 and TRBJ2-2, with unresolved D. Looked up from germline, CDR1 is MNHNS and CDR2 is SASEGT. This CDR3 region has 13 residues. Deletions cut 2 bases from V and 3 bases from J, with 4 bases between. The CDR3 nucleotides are TGTGCCAGCAGTGAACGGGACACCGGGGAGCTGTTTTTT. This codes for CASSERDTGELFF.

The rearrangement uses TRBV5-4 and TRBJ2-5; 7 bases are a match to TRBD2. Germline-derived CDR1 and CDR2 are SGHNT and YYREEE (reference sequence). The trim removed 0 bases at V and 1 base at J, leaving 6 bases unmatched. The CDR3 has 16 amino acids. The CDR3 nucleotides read TGTGCCAGCAGCTTGGAAGCTAGCGGAAGCCAAGAGACCCAGTACTTC. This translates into CASSLEASGSQETQYF.

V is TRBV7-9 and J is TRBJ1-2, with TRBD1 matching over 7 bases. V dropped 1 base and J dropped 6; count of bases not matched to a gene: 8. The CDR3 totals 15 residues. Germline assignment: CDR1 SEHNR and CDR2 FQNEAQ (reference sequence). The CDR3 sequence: CASSLVGRGFHGYTF. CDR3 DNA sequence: TGTGCCAGCAGCTTAGTTGGCAGGGGGTTTCATGGCTACACCTTC.

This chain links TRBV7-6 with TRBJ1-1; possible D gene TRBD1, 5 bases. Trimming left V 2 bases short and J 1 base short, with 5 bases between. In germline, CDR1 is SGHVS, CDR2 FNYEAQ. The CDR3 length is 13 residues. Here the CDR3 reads CASSLQGNTEAFF. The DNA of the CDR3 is TGTGCCAGCAGCTTACAGGGGAACACTGAAGCTTTCTTT.

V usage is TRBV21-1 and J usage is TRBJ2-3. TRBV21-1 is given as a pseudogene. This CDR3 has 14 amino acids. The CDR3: CASSKAGCTDTQYF. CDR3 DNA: TGTGCCAGCAGCAAAGCTGGGTGCACAGATACGCAGTATTTT.

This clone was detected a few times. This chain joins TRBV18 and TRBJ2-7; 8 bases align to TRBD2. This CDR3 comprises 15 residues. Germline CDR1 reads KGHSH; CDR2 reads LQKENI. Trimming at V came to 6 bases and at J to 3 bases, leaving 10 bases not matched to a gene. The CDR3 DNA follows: TGTGCCAGCTCTAGGAGCGGGGGACGTAACTACGAGCAGTACTTC. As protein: CASSRSGGRNYEQYF.

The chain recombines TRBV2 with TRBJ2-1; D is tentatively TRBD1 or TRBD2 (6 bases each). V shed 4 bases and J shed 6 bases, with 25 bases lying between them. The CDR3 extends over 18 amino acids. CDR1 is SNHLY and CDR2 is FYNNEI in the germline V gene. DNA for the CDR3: TGTGCCAGCAGTGGGGGGGCAAGGAAGGGGACTCGGGCCAATGAGCAGTTCTTC. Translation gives CASSGGARKGTRANEQFF.

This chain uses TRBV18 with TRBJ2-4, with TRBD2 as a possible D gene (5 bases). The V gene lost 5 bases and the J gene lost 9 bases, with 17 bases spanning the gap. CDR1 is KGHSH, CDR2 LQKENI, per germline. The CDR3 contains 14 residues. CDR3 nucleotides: TGTGCCAGCTCATTTCTAGCCACCGAAGGCATTCAGTACTTC. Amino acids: CASSFLATEGIQYF.

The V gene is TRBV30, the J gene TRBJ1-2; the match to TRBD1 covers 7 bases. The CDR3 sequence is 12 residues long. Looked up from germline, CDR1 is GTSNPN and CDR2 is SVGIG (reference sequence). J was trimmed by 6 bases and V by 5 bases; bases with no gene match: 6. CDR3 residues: CAWGGQFDGYTF. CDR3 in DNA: TGTGCCTGGGGGGGACAGTTTGATGGCTACACCTTC.

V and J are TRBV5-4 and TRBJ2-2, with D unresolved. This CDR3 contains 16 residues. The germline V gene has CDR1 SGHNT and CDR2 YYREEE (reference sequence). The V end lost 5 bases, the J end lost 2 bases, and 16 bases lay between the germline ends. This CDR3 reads CASSSFSRANTGELFF. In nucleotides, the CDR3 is TGTGCCAGCAGTTCATTCTCCCGGGCCAACACCGGGGAGCTGTTTTTT.

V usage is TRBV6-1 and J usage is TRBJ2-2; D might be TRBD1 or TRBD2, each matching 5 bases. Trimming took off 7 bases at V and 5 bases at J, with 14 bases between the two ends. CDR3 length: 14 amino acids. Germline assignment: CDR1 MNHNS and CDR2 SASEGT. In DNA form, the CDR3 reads TGTGCCAGCACCGCGTGGGGCGGGACCGGGGAGCTGTTTTTT. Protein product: CASTAWGGTGELFF.

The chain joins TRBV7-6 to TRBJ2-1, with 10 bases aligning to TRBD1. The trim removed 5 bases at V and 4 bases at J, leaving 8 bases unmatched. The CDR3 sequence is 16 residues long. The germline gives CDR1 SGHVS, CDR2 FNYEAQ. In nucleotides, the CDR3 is TGTGCCAGCAGCGCAGGACAGGGGGAGGCTTACAATGAGCAGTTCTTC. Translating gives CASSAGQGEAYNEQFF.

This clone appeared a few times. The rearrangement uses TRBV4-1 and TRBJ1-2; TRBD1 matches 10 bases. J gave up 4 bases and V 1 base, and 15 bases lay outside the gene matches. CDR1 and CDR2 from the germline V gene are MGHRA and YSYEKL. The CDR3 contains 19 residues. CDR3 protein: CASSQGRMGQGIEGYGYTF. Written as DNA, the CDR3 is TGCGCCAGCAGCCAAGGGAGGATGGGACAGGGGATAGAAGGCTATGGCTACACCTTC.

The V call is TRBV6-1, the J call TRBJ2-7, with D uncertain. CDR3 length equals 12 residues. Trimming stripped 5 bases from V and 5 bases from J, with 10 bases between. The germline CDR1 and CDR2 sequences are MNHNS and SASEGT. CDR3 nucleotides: TGTGCCAGCAGTTCGACTGGGGACGAGCAGTACTTC. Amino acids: CASSSTGDEQYF.

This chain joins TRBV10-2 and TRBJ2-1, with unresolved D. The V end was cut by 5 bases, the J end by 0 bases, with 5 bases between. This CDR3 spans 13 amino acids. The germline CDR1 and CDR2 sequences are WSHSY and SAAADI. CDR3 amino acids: CASSLGSYNEQFF. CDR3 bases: TGCGCCAGCAGTCTGGGCTCCTACAATGAGCAGTTCTTC.

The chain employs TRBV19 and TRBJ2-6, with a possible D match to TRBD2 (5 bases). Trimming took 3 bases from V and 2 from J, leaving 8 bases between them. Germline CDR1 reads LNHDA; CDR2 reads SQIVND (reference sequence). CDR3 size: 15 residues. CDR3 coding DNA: TGTGCCAGTAGTATCGGGGAAACTGGGGCCAACGTCCTGACTTTC. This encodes CASSIGETGANVLTF.